The 18 T cell receptor beta chains below were found in one sample sequenced in a study of cytomegalovirus exposure and HLA in healthy donors. Amplification used 60 Vbeta primers and 13 Jbeta primers. The data were produced by immunoSEQ multiplex PCR, yet TCRdb's version contains in-frame clones alone and is incomplete. Among around 100,000 clones listed, about 70% were seen once. Sequencing was carried out using PBMCs. The receptors were gathered from a woman younger than 45 in good health and CMV-seronegative.

Only one count was recorded for this clone. The chain uses TRBV30 and TRBJ1-3, with D uncertain. Per the germline V gene, CDR1 is GTSNPN and CDR2 is SVGIG (reference sequence). V dropped 2 bases and J dropped 4 bases, with 6 bases sitting between them. This CDR3 is 12 amino acids long. CDR3 loop: CAWSTRGNTIYF. Written as DNA, the CDR3 is TGTGCCTGGAGTACCAGAGGAAACACCATATATTTT.

The rearrangement joins TRBV2 to TRBJ1-1; possible D gene TRBD1, 5 bases. Trimming stripped 11 bases from V and 7 bases from J, with 14 bases between. The CDR3 has 11 amino acids. The germline CDR1 and CDR2 sequences are SNHLY and FYNNEI. The CDR3 bases are TGTGCCCGAGGAGACAGCCGTGAAGCTTTCTTT. Protein sequence: CARGDSREAFF.

The CDR3 region is CASSSGQGQETQYF. The CDR3 DNA is TGTGCCAGCAGCTCTGGACAGGGCCAAGAGACCCAGTACTTC. This chain links TRBV5-6 with TRBJ2-5, with TRBD1 identical over 8 bases. The CDR3 extends over 14 amino acids. The V segment lost 3 bases and the J segment 1 base; nucleotides outside the gene matches: 2. Germline V lookup: CDR1 SGHDT, CDR2 YYEEEE.

The gene calls are TRBV11-2 and TRBJ2-2, with a weak D call TRBD2 (6 bases). V was clipped by 5 bases and J by 5 bases, with 12 bases between them. The V gene's germline CDR1 is SGHAT and CDR2 FQNNGV. The CDR3 is made up of 14 amino acids. The CDR3 DNA reads as TGTGCCAGCAGCCCTCAGGGAGGTACCGGGGAGCTGTTTTTT. This encodes CASSPQGGTGELFF.

CDR3 coding DNA: TGTGCCTGGAGTGATAAGGGACTAGCGGGGGGTAATGAGCAGTTCTTC. Protein product: CAWSDKGLAGGNEQFF. This sequence joins TRBV30 and TRBJ2-1; 15 nucleotides align to TRBD2. The CDR3 is 16 amino acids. V dropped 1 base and J dropped 7; count of bases not matched to a gene: 5. Per germline, CDR1 GTSNPN and CDR2 SVGIG (reference sequence).

The chain combines TRBV27 with TRBJ1-5; 12 bases match TRBD1. CDR1 is MNHEY and CDR2 is SMNVEV in the germline V gene (reference sequence). The CDR3 is made up of 16 amino acids. The J segment lost 9 bases and the V segment lost 1 base, leaving 7 bases of the junction unmatched. The chain's CDR3 is CASSLFVGTGGRPQHF. In DNA, the CDR3 is TGTGCCAGCAGTTTATTTGTGGGGACAGGGGGCAGGCCCCAGCATTTT.

J is TRBJ2-2 and V is TRBV4-3; 8 nucleotides align to TRBD1. The CDR3 is made up of 15 amino acids. The germline V gene has CDR1 LGHNA and CDR2 YSLEER. The J segment lost 6 bases and the V segment lost 0 bases, leaving 3 bases of the junction unmatched. DNA of the CDR3: TGCGCCAGCAGCCAAGAGGGCAGGGGGCCCGGGGAGCTGTTTTTT. Its translation: CASSQEGRGPGELFF.

V usage is TRBV14 and J usage is TRBJ1-1; D unclear. Between the trimmed V and J ends, which lost 0 bases and 10 bases, there was a span of 15 bases. CDR3 length: 14 amino acids. Per the germline V gene, CDR1 is SGHDN and CDR2 is FVKESK. CDR3 nucleotides: TGTGCCAGCAGCCAAGATATAGAAGGTCGGGGAGCTTTCTTT. Residues: CASSQDIEGRGAFF.

The chain links TRBV30 to TRBJ1-2, with D perhaps TRBD1 (6 bases). Between the trimmed V and J ends, which lost 2 bases and 8 bases, there was a span of 9 bases. Germline V CDR1 and CDR2: GTSNPN, SVGIG (reference sequence). The CDR3 runs 11 residues. The CDR3 DNA sequence: TGTGCCTGGAGTACTGGGGGCGGCTACACCTTC. Protein sequence: CAWSTGGGYTF.

This clone was seen only once. The V call is TRBV25-1, the J call TRBJ1-3; TRBD1 aligns across 7 bases. CDR3 length: 18 amino acids. V trimming: 10 bases; J trimming: 1 base; junction bases outside the gene matches: 19. Germline V gene data show CDR1 as MGHDK and CDR2 as SYGVNS. The CDR3 nucleotides read TGTGCCACAGGCAGGGGGGAGACGACAGGGCGATCTGGAAACACCATATATTTT. This gives the protein CATGRGETTGRSGNTIYF.

This clone was counted a single time. V and J are TRBV4-3 and TRBJ1-5, with 8 bases fitting TRBD1. The trim removed 8 bases at V and 9 bases at J, leaving 6 bases unmatched. The CDR3 runs to 12 residues. CDR1 is LGHNA, CDR2 YSLEER, per germline. CDR3 in DNA: TGCGCCAGCGGAGACAGGGGAGGGCCCCAGCATTTT. This encodes CASGDRGGPQHF.

The chain carries TRBV7-2 and TRBJ2-3; 10 bases fit TRBD2. Germline loops: CDR1 SGHTA, CDR2 FQGNSA. The CDR3 runs to 15 residues. V lost 5 bases, J lost 5 bases, and 7 bases stayed unmatched. CDR3 in DNA: TGTGCCAGCAGCCACCTAGCGGGGGATTTAGATACGCAGTATTTT. Amino acid sequence: CASSHLAGDLDTQYF.

Points on this clone: The germline gene is not matched at one end of the junction; a read error may be the cause. The sample has other DNA sequences that encode this CDR3 too. CDR3 in amino acids: CASSSSLSSYGYTF. Here the CDR3 DNA reads TGTGCCAGTAGCTCCTCTCTGTCCTCCTATGGCTACACCTTC. The chain joins TRBV5-6 to TRBJ1-2; no firm D call. This CDR3 spans 14 amino acids. The germline V gene has CDR1 SGHDT and CDR2 YYEEEE.

The gene calls are TRBV27 and TRBJ2-7; no reliable D call. Deletions cut 4 bases from V and 0 bases from J, with 4 bases between. CDR1 is MNHEY and CDR2 is SMNVEV in the germline V gene (reference sequence). The CDR3 length is 12 residues. The CDR3 region has the DNA TGTGCCAGCAGTTCGAGCTCCTACGAGCAGTACTTC. This sequence encodes CASSSSSYEQYF.

This clone was observed a few times. This sequence joins TRBV4-3 and TRBJ1-1; TRBD1 matches at 7 bases. The V segment lost 1 base and the J segment 8 bases; nucleotides outside the gene matches: 4. CDR1 LGHNA and CDR2 YSLEER come from the germline V gene. The CDR3 covers 13 residues. CDR3 nucleotides: TGCGCCAGCAGCCAAGTGAGGGGGCTAGAAGCTTTCTTT. It is translated as CASSQVRGLEAFF.

The J gene is TRBJ1-1, the V gene TRBV5-1, with D hard to call. Per the germline V gene, CDR1 is SGHRS and CDR2 is YFSETQ. Trimming cost V 2 bases and J 1 base, with 9 bases left between them. The CDR3 sequence is 14 residues long. This CDR3 is CASSFFTPNTEAFF. Here the CDR3 DNA reads TGCGCCAGCAGCTTTTTCACACCGAACACTGAAGCTTTCTTT. Variable domain in full (rest from reference TRBV5-1 and TRBJ1-1): KAGVTQTPRYLIKTRGQQVTLSCSPISGHRSVSWYQQTPGQGLQFLFEYFSETQRNKGNFPGRFSGRQFSNSRSEMNVSTLELGDSALYLCASSFFTPNTEAFFGQGTRLTVV.

The V gene is TRBV9, the J gene TRBJ2-7; 8 bases fit TRBD1. V was clipped by 5 bases and J by 0 bases; unmatched bases: 4. Looked up from germline, CDR1 is SGDLS and CDR2 is YYNGEE. The CDR3 contains 14 residues. The CDR3 protein is CASSQQGDSYEQYF. The CDR3, as DNA: TGTGCCAGCAGTCAACAGGGGGACTCCTACGAGCAGTACTTC.

This clone was recorded a few times. V usage is TRBV27 and J usage is TRBJ1-5, with TRBD1 identical over 9 bases. Trimming cost V 5 bases and J 9 bases; bases outside gene matches: 14. Germline V lookup: CDR1 MNHEY, CDR2 SMNVEV (reference sequence). The CDR3 has 16 amino acids. The DNA for the CDR3 is TGTGCCAGCAGTCCAAAAGGGACAGGGCGCCCCGGGCCCCAGCATTTT. This translates into CASSPKGTGRPGPQHF.